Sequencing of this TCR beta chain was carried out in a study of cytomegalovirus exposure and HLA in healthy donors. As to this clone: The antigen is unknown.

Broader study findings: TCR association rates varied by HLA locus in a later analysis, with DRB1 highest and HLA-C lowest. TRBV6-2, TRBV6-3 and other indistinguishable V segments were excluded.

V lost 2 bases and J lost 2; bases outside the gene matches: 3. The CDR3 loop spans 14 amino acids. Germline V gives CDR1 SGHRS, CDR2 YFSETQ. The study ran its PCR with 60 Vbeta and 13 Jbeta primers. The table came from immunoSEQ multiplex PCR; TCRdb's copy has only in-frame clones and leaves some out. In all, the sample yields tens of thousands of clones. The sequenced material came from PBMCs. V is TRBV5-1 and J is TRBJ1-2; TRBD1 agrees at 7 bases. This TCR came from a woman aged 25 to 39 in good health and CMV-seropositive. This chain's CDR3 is CASSLGQANYGYTF. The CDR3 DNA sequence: TGCGCCAGCAGCTTAGGACAGGCAAACTATGGCTACACCTTC.